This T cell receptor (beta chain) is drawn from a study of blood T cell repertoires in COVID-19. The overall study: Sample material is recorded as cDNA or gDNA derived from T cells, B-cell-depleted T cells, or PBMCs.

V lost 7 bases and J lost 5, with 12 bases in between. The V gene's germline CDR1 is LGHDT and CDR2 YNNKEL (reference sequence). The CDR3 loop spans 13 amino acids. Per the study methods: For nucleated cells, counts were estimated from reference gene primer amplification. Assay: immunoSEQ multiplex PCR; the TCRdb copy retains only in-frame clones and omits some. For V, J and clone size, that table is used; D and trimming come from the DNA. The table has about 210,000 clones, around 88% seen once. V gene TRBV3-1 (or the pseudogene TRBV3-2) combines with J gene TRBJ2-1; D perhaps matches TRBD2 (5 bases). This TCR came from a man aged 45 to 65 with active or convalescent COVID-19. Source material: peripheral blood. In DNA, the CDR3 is TGTGCCAGCATCTCTGGACTGAACAATGAGCAGTTCTTC. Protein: CASISGLNNEQFF.